The entry that follows covers one TCR beta chain sequence. The target antigen is unknown. This record belongs to a study of T cell responses to AZD1222 COVID-19 vaccine. Looked up from germline, CDR1 is SGHTS and CDR2 is YDEGEE. The CDR3 covers 16 residues. Trimming took off 3 bases at V and 0 bases at J, with 12 bases between the two ends. TCRdb's table, derived via immunoSEQ multiplex PCR, lists solely in-frame clones and lacks some. This table has tens of thousands of clones, roughly 90% appearing once. Whole-study findings and limits: Seropositive AZD1222 recipients at baseline numbered only five or six. Spike-specific TCR breadth and depth were elevated following two AZD1222 doses.

The V call is TRBV5-8, the J call TRBJ1-4; possible D gene TRBD1, 5 bases. The source material was peripheral blood, sampled 28 days after the second AZD1222 dose. This clonotype was sampled from an adult who received the AZD1222 COVID-19 vaccine. The CDR3 bases are TGTGCCAGCAGCTGGGGACTTCCCTCAACTAATGAAAAACTGTTTTTT. It encodes CASSWGLPSTNEKLFF.